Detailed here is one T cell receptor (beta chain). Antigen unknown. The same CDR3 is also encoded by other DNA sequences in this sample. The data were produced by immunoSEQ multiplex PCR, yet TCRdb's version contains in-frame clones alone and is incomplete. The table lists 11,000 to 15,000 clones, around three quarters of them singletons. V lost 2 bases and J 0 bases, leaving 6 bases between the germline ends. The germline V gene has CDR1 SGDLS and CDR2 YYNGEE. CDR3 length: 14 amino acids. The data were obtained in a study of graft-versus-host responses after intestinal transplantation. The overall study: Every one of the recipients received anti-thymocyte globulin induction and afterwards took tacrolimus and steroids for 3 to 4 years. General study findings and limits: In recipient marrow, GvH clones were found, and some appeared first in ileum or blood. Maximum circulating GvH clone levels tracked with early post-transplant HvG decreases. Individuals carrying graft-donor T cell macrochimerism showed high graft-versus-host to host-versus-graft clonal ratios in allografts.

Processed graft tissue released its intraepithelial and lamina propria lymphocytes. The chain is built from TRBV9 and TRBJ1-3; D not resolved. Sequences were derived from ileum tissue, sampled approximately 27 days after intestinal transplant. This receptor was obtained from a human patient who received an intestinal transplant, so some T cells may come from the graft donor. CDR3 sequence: CASSVEDSGNTIYF. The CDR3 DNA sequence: TGTGCCAGCAGCGTGGAGGACTCTGGAAACACCATATATTTT. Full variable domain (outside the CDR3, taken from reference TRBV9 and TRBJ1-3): DSGVTQTPKHLITATGQRVTLRCSPRSGDLSVYWYQQSLDQGLQFLIQYYNGEERAKGNILERFSAQQFPDLHSELNLSSLELGDSALYFCASSVEDSGNTIYFGEGSWLTVV.